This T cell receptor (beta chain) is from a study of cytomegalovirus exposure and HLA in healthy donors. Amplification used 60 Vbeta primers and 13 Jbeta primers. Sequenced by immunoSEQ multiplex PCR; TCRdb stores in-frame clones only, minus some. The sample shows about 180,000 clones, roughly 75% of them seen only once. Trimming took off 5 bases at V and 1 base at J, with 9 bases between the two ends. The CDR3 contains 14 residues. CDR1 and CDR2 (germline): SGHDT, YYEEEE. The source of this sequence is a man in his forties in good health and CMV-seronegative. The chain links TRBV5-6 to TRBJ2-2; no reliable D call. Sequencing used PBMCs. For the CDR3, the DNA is TGTGCCAGCAGTCCTAGGTGGAACACCGGGGAGCTGTTTTTT. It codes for CASSPRWNTGELFF.